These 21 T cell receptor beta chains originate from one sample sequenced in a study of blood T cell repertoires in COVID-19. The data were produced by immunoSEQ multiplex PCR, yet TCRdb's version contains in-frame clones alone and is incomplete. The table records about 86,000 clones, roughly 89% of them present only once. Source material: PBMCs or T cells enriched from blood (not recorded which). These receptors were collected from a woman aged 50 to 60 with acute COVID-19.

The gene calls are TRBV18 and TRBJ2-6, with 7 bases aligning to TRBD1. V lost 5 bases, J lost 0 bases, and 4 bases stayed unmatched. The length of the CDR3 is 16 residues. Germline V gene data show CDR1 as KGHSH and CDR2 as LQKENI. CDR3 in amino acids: CASSATGRSGANVLTF. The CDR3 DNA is TGTGCCAGCTCAGCGACAGGGCGCTCTGGGGCCAACGTCCTGACTTTC.

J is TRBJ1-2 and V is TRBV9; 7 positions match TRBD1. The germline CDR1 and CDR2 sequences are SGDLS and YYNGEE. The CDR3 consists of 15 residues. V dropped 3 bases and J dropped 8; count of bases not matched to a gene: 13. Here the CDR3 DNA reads TGTGCCAGCAGCGAGGGGACAGAACAGTATGCGGGCTACACCTTC. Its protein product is CASSEGTEQYAGYTF. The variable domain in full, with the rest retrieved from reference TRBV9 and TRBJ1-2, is DSGVTQTPKHLITATGQRVTLRCSPRSGDLSVYWYQQSLDQGLQFLIQYYNGEERAKGNILERFSAQQFPDLHSELNLSSLELGDSALYFCASSEGTEQYAGYTFGSGTRLTVV.

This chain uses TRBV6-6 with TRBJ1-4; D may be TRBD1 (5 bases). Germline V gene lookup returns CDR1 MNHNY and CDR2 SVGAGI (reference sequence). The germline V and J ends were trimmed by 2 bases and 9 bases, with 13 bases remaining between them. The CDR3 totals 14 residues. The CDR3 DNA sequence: TGTGCCAGCAGTTACACCCAGGGAAGCAAAAAACTGTTTTTT. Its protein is CASSYTQGSKKLFF.

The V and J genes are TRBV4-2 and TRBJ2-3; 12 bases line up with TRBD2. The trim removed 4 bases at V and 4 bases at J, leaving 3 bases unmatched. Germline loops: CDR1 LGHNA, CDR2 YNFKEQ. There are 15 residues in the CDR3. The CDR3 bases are TGTGCCAGCAGCCCGACTAGCGGGAGACCAGATACGCAGTATTTT. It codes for CASSPTSGRPDTQYF.

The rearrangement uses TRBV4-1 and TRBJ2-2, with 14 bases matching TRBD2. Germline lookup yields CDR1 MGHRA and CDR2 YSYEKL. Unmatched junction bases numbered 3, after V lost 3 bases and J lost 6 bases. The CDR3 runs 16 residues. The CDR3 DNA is TGCGCCAGCAGCCACGGACTAGCGGGAGGCTCCGGGGAGCTGTTTTTT. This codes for CASSHGLAGGSGELFF.

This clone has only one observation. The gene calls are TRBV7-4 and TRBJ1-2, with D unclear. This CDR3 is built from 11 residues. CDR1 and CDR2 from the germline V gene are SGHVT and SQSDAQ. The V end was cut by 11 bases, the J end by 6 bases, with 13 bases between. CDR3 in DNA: TGTGCCGTCCCCCCCGGGGATGGCTACACCTTC. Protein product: CAVPPGDGYTF.

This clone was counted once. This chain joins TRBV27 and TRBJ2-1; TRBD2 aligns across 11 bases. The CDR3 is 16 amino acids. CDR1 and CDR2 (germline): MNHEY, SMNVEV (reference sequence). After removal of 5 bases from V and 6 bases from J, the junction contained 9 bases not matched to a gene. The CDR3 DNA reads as TGTGCCAGCAGTATCTCCGGGACTAGCGGCCTCAATGAGCAGTTCTTC. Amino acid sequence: CASSISGTSGLNEQFF.

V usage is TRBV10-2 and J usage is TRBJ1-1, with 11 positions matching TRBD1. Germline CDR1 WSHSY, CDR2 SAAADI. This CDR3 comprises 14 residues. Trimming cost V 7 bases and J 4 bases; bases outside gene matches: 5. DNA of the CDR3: TGCGCCAGCACCAGGACAGGGGGCATCACTGAAGCTTTCTTT. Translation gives CASTRTGGITEAFF.

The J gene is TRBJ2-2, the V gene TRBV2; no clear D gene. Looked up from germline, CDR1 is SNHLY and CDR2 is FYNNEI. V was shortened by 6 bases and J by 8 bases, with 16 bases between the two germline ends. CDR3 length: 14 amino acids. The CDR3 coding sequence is TGTGCCAGCAGGAGGTTGATCCCCGATGGGGAGCTGTTTTTT. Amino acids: CASRRLIPDGELFF.

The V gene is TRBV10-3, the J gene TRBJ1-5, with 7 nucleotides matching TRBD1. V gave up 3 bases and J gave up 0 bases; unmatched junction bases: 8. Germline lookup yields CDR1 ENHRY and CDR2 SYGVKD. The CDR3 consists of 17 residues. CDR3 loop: CAISDRQGLASNQPQHF. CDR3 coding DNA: TGTGCCATCAGTGACCGACAGGGCCTCGCTAGCAATCAGCCCCAGCATTTT.

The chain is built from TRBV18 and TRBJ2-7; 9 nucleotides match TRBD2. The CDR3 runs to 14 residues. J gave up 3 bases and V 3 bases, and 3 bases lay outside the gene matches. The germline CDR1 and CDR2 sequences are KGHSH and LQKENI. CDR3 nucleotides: TGTGCCAGCTCACCGGATAGCGGGAGCTACGAGCAGTACTTC. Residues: CASSPDSGSYEQYF.

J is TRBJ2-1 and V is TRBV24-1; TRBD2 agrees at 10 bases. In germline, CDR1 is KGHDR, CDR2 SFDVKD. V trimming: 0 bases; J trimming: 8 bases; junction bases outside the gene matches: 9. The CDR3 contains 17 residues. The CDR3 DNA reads TGTGCCACCAGTGATTTGCGGAGAGCGGGAGGGAGCGATGAGCAGTTCTTC. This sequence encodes CATSDLRRAGGSDEQFF.

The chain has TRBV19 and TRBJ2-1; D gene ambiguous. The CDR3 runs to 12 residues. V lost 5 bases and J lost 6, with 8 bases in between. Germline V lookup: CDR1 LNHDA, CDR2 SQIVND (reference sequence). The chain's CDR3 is CASSSQLNEQFF. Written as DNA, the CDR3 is TGTGCCAGTAGTTCACAGCTCAATGAGCAGTTCTTC.

CDR3 residues: CASSLWAGHEQYF. Written as DNA, the CDR3 is TGTGCCAGCAGTTTATGGGCGGGGCACGAGCAGTACTTC. The genes are TRBV27 and TRBJ2-7; D may be TRBD2 (6 bases). The germline V gene encodes CDR1 MNHEY and CDR2 SMNVEV (reference sequence). Trimming removed 1 base from V and 5 bases from J, with 9 bases in between. The CDR3 spans 13 residues.

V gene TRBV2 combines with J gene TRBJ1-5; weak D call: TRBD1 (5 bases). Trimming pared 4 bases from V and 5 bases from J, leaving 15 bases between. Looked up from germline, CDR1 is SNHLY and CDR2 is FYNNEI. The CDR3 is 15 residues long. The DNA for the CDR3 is TGTGCCAGCAGTGGGCAGCAGGGTGGGGATCAGCCCCAGCATTTT. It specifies CASSGQQGGDQPQHF.

CDR3 amino acids: CASSEGTGERGYTF. CDR3 nucleotide sequence: TGTGCCAGCAGTGAAGGGACGGGGGAGCGGGGCTACACCTTC. This chain uses TRBV25-1 with TRBJ1-2; D may be TRBD1 (5 bases). Germline loops: CDR1 MGHDK, CDR2 SYGVNS. The CDR3 runs to 14 residues. V dropped 2 bases and J dropped 8 bases, with 15 bases sitting between them.

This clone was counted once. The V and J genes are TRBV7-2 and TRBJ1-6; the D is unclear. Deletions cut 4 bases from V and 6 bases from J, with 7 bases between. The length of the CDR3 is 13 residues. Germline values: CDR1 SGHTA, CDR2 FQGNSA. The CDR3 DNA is TGTGCCAGCAGCTCCAACAGTAATTCACCCCTCCACTTT. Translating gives CASSSNSNSPLHF.

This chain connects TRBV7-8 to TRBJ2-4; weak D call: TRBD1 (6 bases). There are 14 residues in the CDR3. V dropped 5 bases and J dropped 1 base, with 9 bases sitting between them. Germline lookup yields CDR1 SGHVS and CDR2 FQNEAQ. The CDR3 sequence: CASSETGAKNIQYF. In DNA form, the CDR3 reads TGTGCCAGCAGCGAAACAGGGGCCAAAAACATTCAGTACTTC. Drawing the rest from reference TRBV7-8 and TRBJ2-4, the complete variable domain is GAGVSQSPRYKVAKRGQDVALRCDPISGHVSLFWYQQALGQGPEFLTYFQNEAQLDKSGLPSDRFFAERPEGSVSTLKIQRTQQEDSAVYLCASSETGAKNIQYFGAGTRLSVL.

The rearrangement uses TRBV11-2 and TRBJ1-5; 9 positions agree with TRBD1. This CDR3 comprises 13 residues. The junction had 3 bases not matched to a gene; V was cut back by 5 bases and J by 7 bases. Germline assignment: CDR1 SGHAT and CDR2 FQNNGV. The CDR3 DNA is TGTGCCAGCAGCCCTGGACAGGGGCAGCCCCAGCATTTT. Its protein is CASSPGQGQPQHF.

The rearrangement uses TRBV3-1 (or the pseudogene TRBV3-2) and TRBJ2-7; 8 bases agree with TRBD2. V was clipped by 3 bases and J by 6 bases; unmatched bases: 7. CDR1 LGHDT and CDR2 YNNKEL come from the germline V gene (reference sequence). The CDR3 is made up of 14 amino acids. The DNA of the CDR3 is TGTGCCAGCAGCCAGGCGGGGACTAGTAGCGAGCAGTACTTC. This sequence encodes CASSQAGTSSEQYF.

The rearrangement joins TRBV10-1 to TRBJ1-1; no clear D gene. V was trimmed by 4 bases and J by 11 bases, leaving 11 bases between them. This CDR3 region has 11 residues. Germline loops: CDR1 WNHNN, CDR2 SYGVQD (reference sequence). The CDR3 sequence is CASSGHSGAFF. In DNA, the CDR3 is TGCGCCAGCAGTGGGCACAGCGGCGCTTTCTTT.